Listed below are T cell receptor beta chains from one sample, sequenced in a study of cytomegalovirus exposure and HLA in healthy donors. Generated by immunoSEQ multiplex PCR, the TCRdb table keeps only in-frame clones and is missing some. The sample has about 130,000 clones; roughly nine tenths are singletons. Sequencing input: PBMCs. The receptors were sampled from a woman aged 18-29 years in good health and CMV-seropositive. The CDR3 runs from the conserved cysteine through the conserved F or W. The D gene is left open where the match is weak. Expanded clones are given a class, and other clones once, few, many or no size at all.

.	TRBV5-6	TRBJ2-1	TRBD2	TGTGCCAGCAGCTCCCAGGGACTAGCGGGGGGAGACTACAATGAGCAGTTCTTC	CASSSQGLAGGDYNEQFF
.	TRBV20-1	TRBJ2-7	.	TGCAGTGGACCGGGCTACGAGCAGTACTTC	CSGPGYEQYF
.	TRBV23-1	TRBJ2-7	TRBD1	TGCGCCAGCAGTCAACCGGACAGGGGGAGAAGGAGGACCTACGAGCAGTACTTC	CASSQPDRGRRRTYEQYF
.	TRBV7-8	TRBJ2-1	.	TGTGCCAGCCGACCCCGGGGGACGTCGCCCTACAATGAGCAGTTCTTC	CASRPRGTSPYNEQFF
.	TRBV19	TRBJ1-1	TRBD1	TGTGCCATAAAACAGGGGGGAGGCACTGAAGCTTTCTTT	CAIKQGGGTEAFF
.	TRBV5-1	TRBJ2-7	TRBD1	TGCGCCAGCAGCCCGGGACAGGGGGCCTCCGAGCAGTACTTC	CASSPGQGASEQYF
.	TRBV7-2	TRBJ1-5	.	TGTGCCAGCAGCGCCGACGGGAGGGGGATCAGTCAGCCCCAGCATTTT	CASSADGRGISQPQHF
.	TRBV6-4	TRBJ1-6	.	TGTGCCAGCAGTCACCAGGTTGAGGGATCACCCCTCCACTTT	CASSHQVEGSPLHF
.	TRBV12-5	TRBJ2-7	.	TGTGCTAGTGGTCCCCGGACAGAATGGCAGTACTTC	CASGPRTEWQYF
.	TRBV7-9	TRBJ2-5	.	TGTGCCAGCAGCCGACGGACTGAAAAAGAGACCCAGTACTTC	CASSRRTEKETQYF
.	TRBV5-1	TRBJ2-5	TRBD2	TGCGCCAGCAGCCTAAGTGAGCTAGCGGGGGAAGAGACCCAGTACTTC	CASSLSELAGEETQYF
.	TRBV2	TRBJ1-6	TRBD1	TGTGCCAGCACCGAGACAGGGGGCCAGAATTCACCCCTCCACTTT	CASTETGGQNSPLHF
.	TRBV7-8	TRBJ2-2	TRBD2	TGTGCCAGCAGCTTAGCTAGCGGGGGCTCCTCAACCGGGGAGCTGTTTTTT	CASSLASGGSSTGELFF
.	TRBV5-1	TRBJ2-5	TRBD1	TGCGCCAGCAGCGATTACAGGGGGACCCAAGAGACCCAGTACTTC	CASSDYRGTQETQYF
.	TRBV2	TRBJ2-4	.	TGTGCCAGCAGTGAAGCTGAGGGTGCTCGGGTAGGCAAAAACATTCAGTACTTC	CASSEAEGARVGKNIQYF
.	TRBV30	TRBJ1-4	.	TGTGCCTGGGATCCTCCACCGGGGGAAAAACTGTTTTTT	CAWDPPPGEKLFF
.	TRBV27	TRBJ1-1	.	TGTGCCAGCAGTTTATCGACCGTAGTTGGGGCCACTGAAGCTTTCTTT	CASSLSTVVGATEAFF
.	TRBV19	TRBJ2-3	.	TGTGCCAGTAGTATGGGGGTGGGGGCCCAAGATACGCAGTATTTT	CASSMGVGAQDTQYF
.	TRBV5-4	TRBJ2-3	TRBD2	TGTGCCAGCAGGCTTCGGGGGGGCCCAAAAGATACGCAGTATTTT	CASRLRGGPKDTQYF
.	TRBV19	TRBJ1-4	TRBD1	TGTGCCAGTAGCCGGGGACAGGGGGAGGGAGCTGAAAAACTGTTTTTT	CASSRGQGEGAEKLFF
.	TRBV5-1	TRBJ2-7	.	TGCGCCAGCAGCGTAAAATTGGGTGGGACACGGGGAGAGCAGTACTTC	CASSVKLGGTRGEQYF
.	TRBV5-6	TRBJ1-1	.	TGTGCCAGCAGCTTGACAGGGCGGCTGGACACTGAAGCTTTCTTT	CASSLTGRLDTEAFF
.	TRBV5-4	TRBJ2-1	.	TGTGCCAGCAGCTTGGCCGGTGGAGGGGGGGCATACTACAATGAGCAGTTCTTC	CASSLAGGGGAYYNEQFF
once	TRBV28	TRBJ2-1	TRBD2	TGTGCCAGCAGTTCCCTTAGCGGGGGCTACAATGAGCAGTTCTTC	CASSSLSGGYNEQFF
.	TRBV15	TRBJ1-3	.	TGTGCCACCAGCAGAGATGGGAGGTCTGGAAACACCATATATTTT	CATSRDGRSGNTIYF
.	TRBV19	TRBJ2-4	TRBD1	TGTGCCAGTAGTATAGATCTCCGGGACAGGGGGCCCGTAAACATTCAGTACTTC	CASSIDLRDRGPVNIQYF
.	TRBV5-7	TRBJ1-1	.	TGTGCCAGCAGCTTGGTTCTTACCCCCACGGGGACTGAAGCTTTCTTT	CASSLVLTPTGTEAFF
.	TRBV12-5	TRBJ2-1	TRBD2	TGTGCTAGTGGTTCGGGACTAGCGGGGGGGTTGAATGAGCAGTTCTTC	CASGSGLAGGLNEQFF
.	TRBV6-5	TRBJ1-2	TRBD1	TGTGCCAGCAGTTACTCAACGGGACAGGGTGGTGGCTACACCTTC	CASSYSTGQGGGYTF
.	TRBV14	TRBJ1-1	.	TGTGCCAGCAGCTCAGGGGTTGGCACTGAAGCTTTCTTT	CASSSGVGTEAFF
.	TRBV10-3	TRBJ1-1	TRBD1	TGTGCCATCAGTCCTTATCATAGGACAGGGGACACTGAAGCTTTCTTT	CAISPYHRTGDTEAFF
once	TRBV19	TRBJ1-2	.	TGTGCCAGTAAGCCGGGGGGGAGTAACTATGGCTACACCTTC	CASKPGGSNYGYTF
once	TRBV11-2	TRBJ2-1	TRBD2	TGTGCCAGCAGCTTAGTAACTAGCGGGGTCTATGAGCAGTTCTTC	CASSLVTSGVYEQFF
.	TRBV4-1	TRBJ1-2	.	TGCGCCAGCAGCGGCCTCCTTGGAGTGTATGGCTACACCTTC	CASSGLLGVYGYTF
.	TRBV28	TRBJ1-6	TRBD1	TGTGCCAGCAGTTTCGGGGACAGGCGCAATTCACCCCTCCACTTT	CASSFGDRRNSPLHF
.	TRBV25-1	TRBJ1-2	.	TGTGCCAGCAGTGAACCAGGGCACATCTATGGCTACACCTTC	CASSEPGHIYGYTF
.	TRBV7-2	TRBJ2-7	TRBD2	TGTGCCAGCAGCTTAACTAGCGGCGAGCAGTACTTC	CASSLTSGEQYF
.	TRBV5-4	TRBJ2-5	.	TGTGCCAGCAGCTTGGGACTAAACCCTGGGACCCAGTACTTC	CASSLGLNPGTQYF
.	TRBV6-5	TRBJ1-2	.	TGTGCCAGCAGTTCGTCCGGGACACTGATCCATGGCTACACCTTC	CASSSSGTLIHGYTF
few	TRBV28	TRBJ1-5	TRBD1	TGTGCCAGCAGGTCACAGGGGGGCAATCAGCCCCAGCATTTT	CASRSQGGNQPQHF
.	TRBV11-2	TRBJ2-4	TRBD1	TGTGCCAGCAGACCACTGACAGGGTGGGACATTCAGTACTTC	CASRPLTGWDIQYF